Included here is one T cell receptor beta chain sequence, with context. Germline V gene lookup returns CDR1 SNHLY and CDR2 FYNNEI. V was cut by 6 bases and J by 2 bases, with 16 bases left in between. This CDR3 is 15 amino acids long. In the original analysis: Nucleated cell number was recorded as an estimate derived from reference gene primer amplification. TCRdb's table, derived via immunoSEQ multiplex PCR, lists solely in-frame clones and lacks some. V and J calls and clone size are copied from that table; D and trimming were computed from the DNA. The data show tens of thousands of clones, 85% to 90% seen once. These data belong to a study of blood T cell repertoires in COVID-19. Study-level background: Collection of acute and convalescent COVID-19 samples took place in the United States, Italy and Spain. T cells, B-cell-depleted T cells, or PBMCs supplied cDNA or gDNA.

The source is a woman between 65 and 79 years old with acute or convalescent COVID-19. The sequenced material came from peripheral blood. The V and J genes are TRBV2 and TRBJ1-1; D perhaps matches TRBD1 (5 bases). CDR3 protein: CASSVGAGSNTEAFF. The CDR3 DNA is TGTGCCAGCAGCGTAGGGGCCGGGTCAAACACTGAAGCTTTCTTT.